Listed below are T cell receptor beta chains from one sample, sequenced in a study of patients and donors after allogeneic stem cell transplantation. TCRdb fed the RT-PCR reads into MiXCR, producing one record per CDR3 protein. The sample holds about a million distinct CDR3 sequences, about a sixth seen once. The sequencing input was blood, either unsorted or a sorted T cell fraction (not recorded which). The receptors come from a human donor who was either an allogeneic HSCT recipient or a stem cell or donor lymphocyte infusion donor (not recorded which). It is not recorded whose cells these are; they may come from a transplant donor. Both conserved end residues are part of each CDR3. The order of the fields is D gene, V gene, J gene, clone size, CDR3 DNA, CDR3 protein. A D gene is named only where the DNA matches it firmly. The size of a clone is reported for some rows only, either as once, few or many, or as a class for expanded clones.

TRBD2	TRBV6-1	TRBJ2-1	few	TGTGCCAGCAGCCCAGGGACTAGCGGGGGGGCCTCCAATGAGCAGTTCTTC	CASSPGTSGGASNEQFF
-	TRBV30	TRBJ2-1	few	TGTGCCTGGATGTGGCAGGGCCTATCCTCCTACAATGAGCAGTTCTTC	CAWMWQGLSSYNEQFF
-	TRBV24-1	TRBJ2-3	-	TGTGCCACCAGTGAGGTAGCAGCTTTTAATCGGGGGCCTAGCACAGATACGCAGTATTTT	CATSEVAAFNRGPSTDTQYF
-	TRBV9	TRBJ1-1	-	TGTGCCAGCAGCGCAATCGGGACCCTTGAAGCTTTCTTT	CASSAIGTLEAFF
-	TRBV6-2/TRBV6-3	TRBJ2-7	many	TGTGCCAGCAGTTACATCGGAGAAGGCTACGAGCAGTACTTC	CASSYIGEGYEQYF
TRBD1	TRBV6-5	TRBJ1-2	few	TGTGCCAGCAGTTACCTGGACAGGGGGCTGGATGGCTACACCTTC	CASSYLDRGLDGYTF
-	TRBV7-2	TRBJ1-6	few	TGTGCCAGCAGTAAATACAGGGCTAGGAATTCACCCCTCCACTTT	CASSKYRARNSPLHF
-	TRBV3-1	TRBJ1-4	-	TGTGCCAGCAGCCCGCAGGAGCAGGGCTTGCGTGAAAAACTGTTTTTT	CASSPQEQGLREKLFF
TRBD1	TRBV12-3/TRBV12-4	TRBJ1-2	many	TGTGCCAGCAGCTTGGGACAGGGGGCTAACTATGGCTACACCTTC	CASSLGQGANYGYTF
-	TRBV6-5	TRBJ1-1	many	TGTGCCAGCAGTTACACCCGGGGAACTGAAGCTTTCTTT	CASSYTRGTEAFF
-	TRBV29-1	TRBJ2-5	few	TGCAGCGTAGGGCCCACCAAGGGGGAGGGGGTAGAGACCCAGTACTTC	CSVGPTKGEGVETQYF
-	TRBV6-1	TRBJ2-3	few	TGTGCCAGCAGCGCCGGAGTGGGAGGCCGCACAGATACGCAGTATTTT	CASSAGVGGRTDTQYF
-	TRBV6-2/TRBV6-3	TRBJ2-5	-	TGTGCCAGCAGTAAGGGCCTGCTATCCGGGGTGGAGACCCAGTACTTC	CASSKGLLSGVETQYF
-	TRBV20-1	TRBJ2-2	-	TGCAGTGCTAGAGATCCCCCCGGGTCTGGCGGGGAGCTGTTTTTT	CSARDPPGSGGELFF
-	TRBV30	TRBJ2-2	-	TGTGCCTGGAGTGTAATGGGGATGAACACCGGGGAGCTGTTTTTT	CAWSVMGMNTGELFF
-	TRBV12-3/TRBV12-4	TRBJ2-7	-	TGTGCCAGCAGAATTAGGGACCACTACGAGCAGTACTTC	CASRIRDHYEQYF
-	TRBV29-1	TRBJ1-1	many	TGCAGCGTTGCTGTGTTGAACACTGAAGCTTTCTTT	CSVAVLNTEAFF
-	TRBV6-1	TRBJ1-3	few	TGTGCCAGCAGTGCACTGACAGCAGCGCGTGGAAACACCATATATTTT	CASSALTAARGNTIYF
-	TRBV4-3	TRBJ2-3	-	TGCGCCAGCAGCCAAGATGGTGCGGCAGGGGCGCCAGATACGCAGTATTTT	CASSQDGAAGAPDTQYF
TRBD1	TRBV4-1	TRBJ1-3	-	TGCGCCAGCAGGCCCCGGGACAGAACTGGAAACACCATATATTTT	CASRPRDRTGNTIYF
-	TRBV5-1	TRBJ2-7	once	TGCGCCAGCAGCTTGTTGGGGGCCTCGTTGTCCGGGCAGTACTTC	CASSLLGASLSGQYF
-	TRBV5-1	TRBJ2-3	few	TGCGCCAGCAGCTTGGAAGGCTCAGGGATGACAGATACGCAGTATTTT	CASSLEGSGMTDTQYF
-	TRBV12-3/TRBV12-4	TRBJ2-5	many	TGTGCCAGCAGTTTAGCGGGGCGTTGGGAGACCCAGTACTTC	CASSLAGRWETQYF
-	TRBV6-2/TRBV6-3	TRBJ2-3	-	TGTGCCAGCACCGACTTAGGAGAAGATACGCAGTATTTT	CASTDLGEDTQYF
TRBD1	TRBV20-1	TRBJ2-3	-	TGCTCGACAGGGGCGAGTGTGAGTACGCAGTATTTT	CSTGASVSTQYF
-	TRBV12-3/TRBV12-4	TRBJ2-7	-	TGTGCCAGCAGCCGAACCAGGGCTTCCTACGAGCAGTACTTC	CASSRTRASYEQYF
TRBD2	TRBV6-5	TRBJ2-7	few	TGTGCCAGCAGCCGGGCTGGGGAGGGGCAGTACTTC	CASSRAGEGQYF
TRBD2	TRBV18	TRBJ2-3	-	TGTGCCAGCTCACCTAGCGGGGTTAGCACAGATACGCAGTATTTT	CASSPSGVSTDTQYF
TRBD2	TRBV6-5	TRBJ2-2	few	TGTGCCAGCAGTTACTCGCGCGGGGGGGGCGACACCGGGGAGCTGTTTTTT	CASSYSRGGGDTGELFF
-	TRBV9	TRBJ2-3	few	TGTGCCAGCAGCCCCCCTAGGTTTAATACGCAGTATTTT	CASSPPRFNTQYF
TRBD2	TRBV12-3/TRBV12-4	TRBJ2-1	few	TGTGCCAGCGGCGGGGGTTCGGATGAGCAGTTCTTC	CASGGGSDEQFF
-	TRBV5-5	TRBJ2-1	-	TGTGCCAGCAGCTGGACTGTGGGGAATGAGCAGTTCTTC	CASSWTVGNEQFF
TRBD1	TRBV7-8	TRBJ1-5	-	TGTGCCAGCAGGCCCGAGGAGGGGGCCCAGCCCCAGCATTTT	CASRPEEGAQPQHF
-	TRBV4-1	TRBJ2-5	few	TGCGCCAGCAGCCAAGCAGGCATTACCGACCAAGAGACCCAGTACTTC	CASSQAGITDQETQYF
TRBD2	TRBV7-2	TRBJ2-1	-	TGTGCCAGCAGCCCCGGACTAGCGGATTTCTACAATGAGCAGTTCTTC	CASSPGLADFYNEQFF
TRBD1	TRBV20-1	TRBJ2-3	few	TGCAGTGCTAGAGGACAGGGACGCACAGATACGCAGTATTTT	CSARGQGRTDTQYF
TRBD2	TRBV20-1	TRBJ2-2	-	TGCAGTGCTACCCGGCTAACTAGCGGTACCGGGGAGCTGTTTTTT	CSATRLTSGTGELFF
TRBD2	TRBV9	TRBJ2-5	-	TGTGCCAGCAGCGGTGGACTAGTAGAGACCCAGTACTTC	CASSGGLVETQYF
TRBD2	TRBV20-1	TRBJ2-2	-	TGCAGTGCTAGGGGGGGTAGCGGGAGGACCATGAACACCGGGGAGCTGTTTTTT	CSARGGSGRTMNTGELFF
TRBD1	TRBV9	TRBJ1-4	-	TGTGCCAGCAGCGTAGGACAGGGGGCGCAGAAACTGTTTTTT	CASSVGQGAQKLFF
TRBD1	TRBV24-1	TRBJ1-2	-	TGTGCCACCAGTGACCGGACAGGGTCTAGCTATGGCTACACCTTC	CATSDRTGSSYGYTF
-	TRBV7-9	TRBJ2-2	few	TGTGCCAGTGCCACAGGGATGGACACCGGGGAGCTGTTTTTT	CASATGMDTGELFF
-	TRBV2	TRBJ2-4	-	TGTGCCAGCACTTCGGTAGCCAAAAACATTCAGTACTTC	CASTSVAKNIQYF
TRBD1	TRBV6-1	TRBJ2-7	many	TGTGCCAGCAGTATAGGGACAGGGGGCTCCTACGAGCAGTACTTC	CASSIGTGGSYEQYF
-	TRBV21-1	TRBJ1-5	-	TGTGCCAGCAGCAAAATACATAGCAATCAGCCCCAGCATTTT	CASSKIHSNQPQHF
TRBD1	TRBV25-1	TRBJ2-5	-	TGTGCCAGCAGTGTTGGGACAGGGGGCAGTGAGACCCAGTACTTC	CASSVGTGGSETQYF
-	TRBV10-3	TRBJ1-1	many	TGTGCCATCTCAGGACAGAACACTGAAGCTTTCTTT	CAISGQNTEAFF
-	TRBV11-2	TRBJ1-1	-	TGTGCCAGCAGCTTAGATGGACACCCGTTATTCACTGAAGCTTTCTTT	CASSLDGHPLFTEAFF
TRBD1	TRBV3-1	TRBJ1-4	few	TGTGCCAGCAGCCAAGGTGGACAGGGAAGTGAAAAACTGTTTTTT	CASSQGGQGSEKLFF
TRBD2	TRBV20-1	TRBJ2-3	-	TGCAGTGCTAGCCCACTAGCGGGGGGGAGCACAGATACGCAGTATTTT	CSASPLAGGSTDTQYF
-	TRBV20-1	TRBJ1-5	few	TGCAGTGCTAGGAACTTAATGACGGAAAAGAATCAGCCCCAGCATTTT	CSARNLMTEKNQPQHF
TRBD2	TRBV24-1	TRBJ2-5	few	TGTGCCACCAGTGAACCGGGGGTAGCGGGTCAGGAGACCCAGTACTTC	CATSEPGVAGQETQYF